Each of the 28 T cell receptor beta chains below was sequenced from the same sample in a study of cytomegalovirus exposure and HLA in healthy donors. The PCR contained 60 Vbeta and 13 Jbeta primers. Sequencing used immunoSEQ multiplex PCR; TCRdb keeps in-frame clones, though not all of them. The repertoire has around 97,000 clones, approximately 64% of them found once; the top ten carry less than 3.5%. The sample was PBMCs. Every receptor here comes from a woman aged 45 to 65 in good health and CMV-seronegative.

The CDR3 region is CASSIDPPSVGNNEQFF. The CDR3 DNA sequence: TGTGCCAGTAGTATAGATCCCCCTAGCGTGGGGAACAATGAGCAGTTCTTC. The chain couples TRBV19 to TRBJ2-1, with D perhaps TRBD2 (6 bases). The V and J ends lost 0 bases and 5 bases respectively, with 17 bases between them. The germline V gene has CDR1 LNHDA and CDR2 SQIVND (reference sequence). This CDR3 comprises 17 residues. Based on the CDR3 plus reference TRBV19 and TRBJ2-1, the full variable domain is DGGITQSPKYLFRKEGQNVTLSCEQNLNHDAMYWYRQDPGQGLRLIYYSQIVNDFQKGDIAEGYSVSREKKESFPLTVTSAQKNPTAFYLCASSIDPPSVGNNEQFFGPGTRLTVL.

The sample holds a few counts of this clone. Here the CDR3 DNA reads TGTGCCTGGAGTTTAACTCCCGAGACCCAGTACTTC. Amino acid sequence: CAWSLTPETQYF. The gene calls are TRBV30 and TRBJ2-5, with D unresolved. From germline, CDR1 is GTSNPN and CDR2 SVGIG (reference sequence). The CDR3 spans 12 residues. Between the trimmed V and J ends, which lost 2 bases and 5 bases, there was a span of 9 bases.

The J gene is TRBJ2-2, the V gene TRBV29-1, with no clear D. Looked up from germline, CDR1 is SQVTM and CDR2 is ANQGSEA. The V end lost 3 bases, the J end lost 5 bases, and 4 bases lay between the germline ends. The CDR3 is made up of 11 amino acids. The CDR3 spells CSVEETGELFF. The CDR3 DNA follows: TGCAGCGTTGAGGAGACCGGGGAGCTGTTTTTT.

The gene calls are TRBV28 and TRBJ2-5, with D possibly TRBD2 on 6 matching bases. This CDR3 spans 15 amino acids. With 4 bases removed from V and 2 bases from J, the gap between germline ends came to 14 bases. Germline CDR1 reads MDHEN; CDR2 reads SYDVKM. This chain's CDR3 is CASSSPTSRQETQYF. CDR3 DNA sequence: TGTGCCAGCAGTTCACCGACTAGTCGGCAAGAGACCCAGTACTTC. The full variable domain, its missing parts supplied by reference TRBV28 and TRBJ2-5, is DVKVTQSSRYLVKRTGEKVFLECVQDMDHENMFWYRQDPGLGLRLIYFSYDVKMKEKGDIPEGYSVSREKKERFSLILESASTNQTSMYLCASSSPTSRQETQYFGPGTRLLVL.

This chain uses TRBV9 with TRBJ2-1; TRBD1 agrees at 7 bases. This CDR3 has 14 residues. Germline V gene data show CDR1 as SGDLS and CDR2 as YYNGEE. V trimming: 3 bases; J trimming: 4 bases; junction bases outside the gene matches: 4. Here the CDR3 reads CASSAGTAYNEQFF. CDR3 bases: TGTGCCAGCAGCGCCGGGACAGCATACAATGAGCAGTTCTTC. The full variable domain, with the rest looked up from reference TRBV9 and TRBJ2-1, is DSGVTQTPKHLITATGQRVTLRCSPRSGDLSVYWYQQSLDQGLQFLIQYYNGEERAKGNILERFSAQQFPDLHSELNLSSLELGDSALYFCASSAGTAYNEQFFGPGTRLTVL.

This clone appeared once. The gene calls are TRBV18 and TRBJ1-2; no clear D gene. Trimming stripped 0 bases from V and 0 bases from J, with 8 bases between. In germline, CDR1 is KGHSH, CDR2 LQKENI. The CDR3 length is 15 residues. This chain's CDR3 is CASSPPSEANYGYTF. The DNA of the CDR3 is TGTGCCAGCTCACCACCTTCAGAGGCTAACTATGGCTACACCTTC. Drawing the rest from reference TRBV18 and TRBJ1-2, the complete variable domain is NAGVMQNPRHLVRRRGQEARLRCSPMKGHSHVYWYRQLPEEGLKFMVYLQKENIIDESGMPKERFSAEFPKEGPSILRIQQVVRGDSAAYFCASSPPSEANYGYTFGSGTRLTVV.

V is TRBV28 and J is TRBJ1-2, with D possibly TRBD1 on 6 matching bases. Deletions cut 2 bases from V and 8 bases from J, with 18 bases between. The CDR3 consists of 15 residues. In germline, CDR1 is MDHEN, CDR2 SYDVKM. This chain's CDR3 is CASSLGGGGLGGYTF. The CDR3 bases are TGTGCCAGCAGTTTAGGTGGCGGGGGCCTAGGAGGCTACACCTTC.

The chain links TRBV18 to TRBJ2-7; D may be TRBD2 (5 bases). Germline V gives CDR1 KGHSH, CDR2 LQKENI. Trimming left V 3 bases short and J 5 bases short, with 11 bases between. There are 13 residues in the CDR3. CDR3 nucleotide sequence: TGTGCCAGCTCACCGAAAGCGGCCCACGAGCAGTACTTC. Translated, it gives CASSPKAAHEQYF.

The genes are TRBV6-5 and TRBJ1-5, with TRBD1 matching over 9 bases. V was pared by 4 bases and J by 3 bases, with 7 bases of the junction left unmatched. This CDR3 contains 16 residues. The V gene's germline CDR1 is MNHEY and CDR2 SVGAGI. The CDR3 DNA sequence: TGTGCCAGCAGTTCTTTCGGGACAGGGCCCAATCAGCCCCAGCATTTT. It encodes CASSSFGTGPNQPQHF.

V and J are TRBV6-1 and TRBJ2-1; a weak D match, TRBD1 (6 bases). The CDR3 is made up of 14 amino acids. CDR1 and CDR2 (germline): MNHNS, SASEGT. Trimming left V 7 bases short and J 0 bases short, with 10 bases between. CDR3 nucleotides: TGTGCCAGCACAGGGGCAAGCTCCTACAATGAGCAGTTCTTC. Translated, it gives CASTGASSYNEQFF.

The chain uses TRBV5-5 and TRBJ2-5; TRBD1 aligns across 8 bases. V was clipped by 0 bases and J by 5 bases; unmatched bases: 0. Germline-derived CDR1 and CDR2 are SGHKS and YYEKEE (reference sequence). The CDR3 covers 13 residues. The CDR3 loop is CASSLGQGETQYF. The CDR3 DNA is TGTGCCAGCAGCTTGGGACAGGGGGAGACCCAGTACTTC. Looking up the rest from reference TRBV5-5 and TRBJ2-5 gives the full variable domain: DAGVTQSPTHLIKTRGQQVTLRCSPISGHKSVSWYQQVLGQGPQFIFQYYEKEERGRGNFPDRFSARQFPNYSSELNVNALLLGDSALYLCASSLGQGETQYFGPGTRLLVL.

This chain joins TRBV19 and TRBJ1-5; TRBD1 matches 9 bases. Germline CDR1 LNHDA, CDR2 SQIVND (reference sequence). V was clipped by 7 bases and J by 6 bases; unmatched bases: 10. This CDR3 region has 15 residues. CDR3 in DNA: TGTGCCAGTAAGCCGGGACAGGGAGGTAGTCAGCCCCAGCATTTT. Translating gives CASKPGQGGSQPQHF.

The chain links TRBV7-2 to TRBJ2-3, with TRBD2 matching 12 bases. Germline-derived CDR1 and CDR2 are SGHTA and FQGNSA. The CDR3 sequence is 18 residues long. V trimming: 1 base; J trimming: 6 bases; junction bases outside the gene matches: 11. The CDR3 bases are TGTGCCAGCAGCTTAGGAACTAGCGGGAGGAGGCGGGGGGATACGCAGTATTTT. It encodes CASSLGTSGRRRGDTQYF. Full variable domain (rest looked up from reference TRBV7-2 and TRBJ2-3): GAGVSQSPSNKVTEKGKDVELRCDPISGHTALYWYRQSLGQGLEFLIYFQGNSAPDKSGLPSDRFSAERTGGSVSTLTIQRTQQEDSAVYLCASSLGTSGRRRGDTQYFGPGTRLTVL.

The chain links TRBV10-3 to TRBJ1-1; unclear D gene. Germline CDR1 is ENHRY and CDR2 is SYGVKD. The CDR3 spans 14 residues. Trimming took off 7 bases at V and 7 bases at J, with 19 bases between the two ends. This chain's CDR3 is CAIKFSDADIEAFF. The CDR3 DNA is TGTGCCATCAAGTTCAGTGACGCCGACATTGAAGCTTTCTTT.

The chain carries TRBV5-1 and TRBJ1-2; maybe TRBD1 (6 bases). Trimming removed 6 bases at V and 4 bases at J, with 16 bases between. Germline CDR1 reads SGHRS; CDR2 reads YFSETQ. This CDR3 spans 14 amino acids. CDR3 bases: TGCGCCAGCACCTGGGGGCGGGCTTCCTATGGCTACACCTTC. It translates to CASTWGRASYGYTF.

This sequence joins TRBV9 and TRBJ2-1; 8 bases are a match to TRBD1. The V gene's germline CDR1 is SGDLS and CDR2 YYNGEE. J gave up 6 bases and V 4 bases, and 9 bases lay outside the gene matches. This CDR3 comprises 15 residues. Here the CDR3 DNA reads TGTGCCAGCAGCTCATCGGACAGGGCCAGCAATGAGCAGTTCTTC. Protein: CASSSSDRASNEQFF.

This chain connects TRBV11-2 to TRBJ1-1; 7 bases agree with TRBD1. The CDR3 spans 15 residues. With 3 bases clipped from V and 6 bases from J, the junction kept 10 bases outside the gene matches. Germline V gene sequence: CDR1 SGHAT, CDR2 FQNNGV. DNA for the CDR3: TGTGCCAGCAGCTTCGGTAAGGGGGCGACGGCTGAAGCTTTCTTT. It encodes CASSFGKGATAEAFF.

V usage is TRBV11-2 and J usage is TRBJ2-7, with a weak D call TRBD1 (5 bases). The CDR3 spans 14 residues. Trimming removed 5 bases at V and 2 bases at J, with 13 bases between. Per germline, CDR1 SGHAT and CDR2 FQNNGV. CDR3 sequence reads: CASSPHQGPYEQYF. The CDR3, as DNA: TGTGCCAGCAGCCCCCACCAGGGCCCCTACGAGCAGTACTTC.

V and J are TRBV7-6 and TRBJ1-5, with D perhaps TRBD1 (5 bases). Deletions cut 1 base from V and 5 bases from J, with 15 bases between. This CDR3 region has 16 residues. Germline lookup yields CDR1 SGHVS and CDR2 FNYEAQ. CDR3 sequence (DNA): TGTGCCAGCAGCTTAGGTGGGGGGGTCAGCGATCAGCCCCAGCATTTT. This translates into CASSLGGGVSDQPQHF.

CDR3 DNA: TGTGCCAGCAGCTCAACGCCAGGACAGAACACTGAAGCTTTCTTT. This codes for CASSSTPGQNTEAFF. The chain links TRBV7-9 to TRBJ1-1; TRBD1 is a possible D gene (5 bases). Looked up from germline, CDR1 is SEHNR and CDR2 is FQNEAQ (reference sequence). This CDR3 comprises 15 residues. Trimming took 4 bases from V and 1 from J, leaving 13 bases between them.

This sequence joins TRBV11-2 and TRBJ2-1; weak D call: TRBD1 (5 bases). Trimming removed 3 bases from V and 4 bases from J, with 22 bases in between. Per the germline V gene, CDR1 is SGHAT and CDR2 is FQNNGV. This CDR3 is 18 amino acids long. The CDR3 loop is CASSFPVGRQTIYNEQFF. CDR3 bases: TGTGCCAGCAGCTTCCCTGTGGGTCGACAGACCATATACAATGAGCAGTTCTTC.

V and J are TRBV6-4 and TRBJ2-7, with D possibly matching TRBD2 (6 bases). Trimming shortened V by 0 bases and J by 4 bases, and 16 bases separated the two germline ends. Germline V CDR1 and CDR2: MRHNA, SNTAGT. The CDR3 has 16 residues. CDR3 in amino acids: CASSDSMVGGWYEQYF. The CDR3 DNA follows: TGTGCCAGCAGTGACTCGATGGTGGGGGGTTGGTACGAGCAGTACTTC.

This clone was seen only once. The chain combines TRBV11-3 with TRBJ2-1; D is perhaps TRBD1 (5 bases). The V end was cut by 1 base, the J end by 4 bases, with 8 bases between. The length of the CDR3 is 14 residues. Germline V gene sequence: CDR1 SGHNT, CDR2 YENEEA. The CDR3 DNA sequence: TGTGCCAGCAGCTTAGCAGGGCTATACAATGAGCAGTTCTTC. This gives the protein CASSLAGLYNEQFF.

This chain links TRBV5-4 with TRBJ1-5; D might be TRBD1 (6 bases). V gave up 1 base and J gave up 2 bases, with 16 bases separating them. Germline V gene sequence: CDR1 SGHNT, CDR2 YYREEE (reference sequence). The CDR3 is made up of 17 amino acids. The CDR3 bases are TGTGCCAGCAGCTTGCAATCAGGGGCCAGGGGCAATCAGCCCCAGCATTTT. Translated: CASSLQSGARGNQPQHF.

The sample holds one count of this clone. The V and J genes are TRBV15 and TRBJ1-3, with no clear D. CDR1 and CDR2 (germline): LNHNV, YYDKDF (reference sequence). V was shortened by 8 bases and J by 3 bases, with 17 bases between the two germline ends. There are 15 residues in the CDR3. Here the CDR3 reads CATDQGGLSGNTIYF. The CDR3 nucleotides read TGTGCCACCGACCAAGGAGGTTTAAGTGGAAACACCATATATTTT.

This clone was observed a few times. V usage is TRBV7-2 and J usage is TRBJ2-5; tentative D call: TRBD2 (6 bases). V was shortened by 8 bases and J by 2 bases, with 12 bases between the two germline ends. The CDR3 spans 13 residues. Germline V gene sequence: CDR1 SGHTA, CDR2 FQGNSA. The CDR3 here is CASDGGWQETQYF. In DNA form, the CDR3 reads TGTGCCAGCGATGGGGGGTGGCAAGAGACCCAGTACTTC. The whole variable domain, filled in from reference TRBV7-2 and TRBJ2-5, reads GAGVSQSPSNKVTEKGKDVELRCDPISGHTALYWYRQSLGQGLEFLIYFQGNSAPDKSGLPSDRFSAERTGGSVSTLTIQRTQQEDSAVYLCASDGGWQETQYFGPGTRLLVL.

V is TRBV28 and J is TRBJ2-7, with 7 nucleotides matching TRBD1. Per the germline V gene, CDR1 is MDHEN and CDR2 is SYDVKM. CDR3 size: 14 residues. Unmatched junction bases numbered 9, after V lost 7 bases and J lost 3 bases. The CDR3 spells CASKPGTASYEQYF. The CDR3 DNA reads TGTGCCAGCAAACCCGGGACAGCAAGCTACGAGCAGTACTTC.

The V call is TRBV4-3, the J call TRBJ2-1; perhaps TRBD1 as D (5 bases). V gave up 7 bases and J gave up 2 bases, with 12 bases separating them. This CDR3 has 14 amino acids. Germline CDR1 LGHNA, CDR2 YSLEER. DNA of the CDR3: TGCGCCAGCAATAGGGGCTATACCTACAATGAGCAGTTCTTC. It codes for CASNRGYTYNEQFF.